This T cell receptor beta chain was documented in a study of cytomegalovirus exposure and HLA in healthy donors. PCR amplification relied on 60 Vbeta primers (plus 13 Jbeta primers). Sequenced by immunoSEQ multiplex PCR; TCRdb stores in-frame clones only, minus some. The table lists approximately 110,000 clones, approximately 72% of them singletons. The donors gave bone marrow, and they were healthy. In nominal health when sampled, donors likely had unrecorded immune exposures nonetheless. The study's findings and limits: In a later analysis, at a false discovery rate of 0.05, 17,000 or so TCR beta sequences matched HLA alleles. A later analysis found common viral pathogens apparently linked to several of the most significant clusters.

A note on this clone: What it binds is not known.

The material sequenced was PBMCs. The TCR sequence derives from a woman aged 40 to 50 in good health and CMV-seropositive.

CDR3 protein: CASRDYRGDEQFF. CDR3 DNA: TGTGCCAGTAGGGATTACAGGGGCGATGAGCAGTTCTTC. The chain employs TRBV19 and TRBJ2-1; 7 nucleotides match TRBD1. Looked up from germline, CDR1 is LNHDA and CDR2 is SQIVND (reference sequence). The CDR3 length is 13 residues. The J segment lost 8 bases and the V segment lost 6 bases, leaving 7 bases of the junction unmatched.